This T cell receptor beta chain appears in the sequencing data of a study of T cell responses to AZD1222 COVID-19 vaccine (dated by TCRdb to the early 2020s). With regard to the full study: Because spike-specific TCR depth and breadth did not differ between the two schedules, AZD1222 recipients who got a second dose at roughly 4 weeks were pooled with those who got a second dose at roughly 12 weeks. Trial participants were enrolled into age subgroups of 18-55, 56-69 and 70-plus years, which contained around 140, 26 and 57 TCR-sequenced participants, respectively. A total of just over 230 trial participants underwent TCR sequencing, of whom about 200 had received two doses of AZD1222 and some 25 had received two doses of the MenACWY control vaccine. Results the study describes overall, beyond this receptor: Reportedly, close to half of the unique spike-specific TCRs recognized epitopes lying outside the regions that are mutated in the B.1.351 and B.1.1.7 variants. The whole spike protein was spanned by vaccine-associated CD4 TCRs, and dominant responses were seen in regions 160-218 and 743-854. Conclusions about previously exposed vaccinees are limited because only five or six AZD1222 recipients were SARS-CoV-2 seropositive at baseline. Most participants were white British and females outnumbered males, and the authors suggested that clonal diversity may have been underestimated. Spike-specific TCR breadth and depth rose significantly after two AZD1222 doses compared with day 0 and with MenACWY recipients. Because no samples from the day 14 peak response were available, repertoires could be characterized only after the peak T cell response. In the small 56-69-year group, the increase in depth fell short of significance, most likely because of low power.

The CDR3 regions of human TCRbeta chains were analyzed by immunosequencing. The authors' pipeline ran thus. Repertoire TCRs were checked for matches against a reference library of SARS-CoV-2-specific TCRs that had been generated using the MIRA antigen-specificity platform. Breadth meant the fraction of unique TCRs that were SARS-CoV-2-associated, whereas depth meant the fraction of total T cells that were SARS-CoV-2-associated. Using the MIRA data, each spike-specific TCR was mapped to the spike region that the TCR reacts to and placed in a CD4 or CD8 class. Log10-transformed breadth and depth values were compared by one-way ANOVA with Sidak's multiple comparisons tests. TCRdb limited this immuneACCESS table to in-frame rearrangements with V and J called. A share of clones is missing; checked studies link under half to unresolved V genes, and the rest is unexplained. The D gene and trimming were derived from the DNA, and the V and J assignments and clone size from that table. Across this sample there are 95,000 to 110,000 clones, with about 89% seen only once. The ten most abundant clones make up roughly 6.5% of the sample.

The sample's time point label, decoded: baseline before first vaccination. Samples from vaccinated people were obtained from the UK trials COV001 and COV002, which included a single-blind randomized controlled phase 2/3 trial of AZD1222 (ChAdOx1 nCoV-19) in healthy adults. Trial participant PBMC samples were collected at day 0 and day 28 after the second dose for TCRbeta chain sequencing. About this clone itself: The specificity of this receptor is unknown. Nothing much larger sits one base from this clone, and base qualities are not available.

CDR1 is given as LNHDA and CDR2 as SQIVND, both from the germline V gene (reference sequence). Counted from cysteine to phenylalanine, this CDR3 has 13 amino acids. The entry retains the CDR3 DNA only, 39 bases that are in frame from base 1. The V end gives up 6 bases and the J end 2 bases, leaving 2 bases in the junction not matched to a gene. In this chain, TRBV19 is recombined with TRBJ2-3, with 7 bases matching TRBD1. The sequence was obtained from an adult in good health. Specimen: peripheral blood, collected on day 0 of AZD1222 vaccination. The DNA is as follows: TGTGCCAGTAGGGGACAGAACACAGATACGCAGTATTTT. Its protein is CASRGQNTDTQYF.